These 8 T cell receptor beta chains originate from one sample sequenced in a study of T cells in Graves' hyperthyroidism and ophthalmopathy. TCR beta CDR3 regions were amplified from RNA transcripts. TCR CDR3 regions were first amplified by RT-PCR with HTBI primers. TCRdb ran MiXCR on the multiplex PCR reads and lists one entry per CDR3 protein. The table shows around 490,000 distinct CDR3 sequences, with about 20% occurring only once. Sequenced input: blood. All receptors come from a middle-aged man with Graves' ophthalmopathy.

The chain employs TRBV6-1 and TRBJ1-3, with D possibly matching TRBD1 (6 bases). CDR1 MNHNS and CDR2 SASEGT come from the germline V gene. V shed 10 bases and J shed 3 bases, with 13 bases lying between them. The CDR3 runs to 13 residues. CDR3 protein: CATMDSLGNTIYF. The DNA of the CDR3 is TGTGCCACCATGGACAGCCTTGGAAACACCATATATTTT.

The gene calls are TRBV10-3 and TRBJ1-2; D not certain. This CDR3 is built from 15 residues. The germline V and J ends were trimmed by 2 bases and 2 bases, with 12 bases remaining between them. Looked up from germline, CDR1 is ENHRY and CDR2 is SYGVKD. The CDR3 protein is CAISEGFGFNYGYTF. CDR3 bases: TGTGCCATCAGTGAGGGGTTTGGATTCAACTATGGCTACACCTTC.

The rearrangement joins TRBV5-1 to TRBJ2-1; 12 nucleotides match TRBD1. The CDR3 has 17 residues. Germline V gene data show CDR1 as SGHRS and CDR2 as YFSETQ. V shed 1 base and J 4 bases; nucleotides not matched to a gene: 6. The CDR3 sequence: CASSLRGQGAGYNEQFF. CDR3 DNA: TGCGCCAGCAGCTTGAGGGGACAGGGGGCGGGATACAATGAGCAGTTCTTC.

This clonotype has only a few counts. The chain carries TRBV6-1 and TRBJ2-3, with D perhaps TRBD2 (7 bases). V lost 2 bases, J lost 2 bases, and 17 bases lay in between. Germline CDR1 is MNHNS and CDR2 is SASEGT. The CDR3 is 17 residues long. CDR3 loop: CASSEQRGGGYTDTQYF. Written as DNA, the CDR3 is TGTGCCAGCAGTGAACAGAGGGGGGGGGGGTACACAGATACGCAGTATTTT.

This chain links TRBV2 with TRBJ2-7; D assignment may be TRBD1 or TRBD2 (5 bases each). Germline CDR1 reads SNHLY; CDR2 reads FYNNEI. V dropped 6 bases and J dropped 0 bases, with 12 bases sitting between them. This CDR3 comprises 14 residues. The CDR3 loop reads CASRHRDGSYEQYF. The CDR3 bases are TGTGCCAGCAGGCACCGGGACGGCTCCTACGAGCAGTACTTC.

A few counts support this clonotype. No DNA is shown, since the ends of the CDR3 on it are uncertain; the CDR3 is the one TCRdb lists. The chain links TRBV12-3 or TRBV12-4 to TRBJ1-1; TRBD1 is the table's D call, not checked against the DNA. The CDR3 has 14 residues if both end residues are counted. This CDR3 is CASSSSDRGTEAFF.

V is TRBV29-1 and J is TRBJ2-2; perhaps D is TRBD1 or TRBD2 (5 bases each). Germline CDR1 reads SQVTM; CDR2 reads ANQGSEA. The V gene lost 4 bases and the J gene lost 3 bases, with 21 bases spanning the gap. The CDR3 contains 17 residues. CDR3 DNA: TGCAGCGTTGTCGGCCCCGGGGCAGCCTCCCACACCGGGGAGCTGTTTTTT. This translates into CSVVGPGAASHTGELFF.

The chain couples TRBV6-1 to TRBJ2-2; D tentatively fits TRBD1 or TRBD2 (5 bases each). V was trimmed by 11 bases and J by 7 bases, leaving 14 bases between them. This CDR3 is built from 12 residues. The V gene's germline CDR1 is MNHNS and CDR2 SASEGT. The CDR3 nucleotides read TGTGCCGCCACGAGGGGTGGCGGGGAGCTGTTTTTT. Its translation: CAATRGGGELFF.